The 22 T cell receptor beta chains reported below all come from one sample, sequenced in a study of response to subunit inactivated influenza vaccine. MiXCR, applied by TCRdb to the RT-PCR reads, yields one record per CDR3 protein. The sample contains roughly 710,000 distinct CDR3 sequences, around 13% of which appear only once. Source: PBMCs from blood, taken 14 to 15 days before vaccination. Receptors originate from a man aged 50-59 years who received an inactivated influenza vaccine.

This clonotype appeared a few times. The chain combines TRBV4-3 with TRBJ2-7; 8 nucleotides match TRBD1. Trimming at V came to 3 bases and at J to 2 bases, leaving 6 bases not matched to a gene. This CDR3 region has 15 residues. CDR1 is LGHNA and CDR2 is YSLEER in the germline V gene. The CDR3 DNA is TGCGCCAGCAGCCAGGGGACAGGTACTACCTACGAGCAGTACTTC. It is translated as CASSQGTGTTYEQYF.

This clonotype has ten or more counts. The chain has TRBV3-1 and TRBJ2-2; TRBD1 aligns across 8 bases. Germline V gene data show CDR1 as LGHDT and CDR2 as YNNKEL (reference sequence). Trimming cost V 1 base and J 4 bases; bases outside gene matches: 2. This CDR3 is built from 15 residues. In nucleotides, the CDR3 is TGTGCCAGCAGCCAAGTGACAGGGGCCACCGGGGAGCTGTTTTTT. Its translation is CASSQVTGATGELFF.

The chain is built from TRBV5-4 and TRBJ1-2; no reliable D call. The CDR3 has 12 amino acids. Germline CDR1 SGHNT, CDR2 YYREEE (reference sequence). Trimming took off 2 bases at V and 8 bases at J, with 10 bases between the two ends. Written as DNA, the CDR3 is TGTGCCAGCAGCTTAGATTCGCTCGGCTACACCTTC. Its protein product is CASSLDSLGYTF.

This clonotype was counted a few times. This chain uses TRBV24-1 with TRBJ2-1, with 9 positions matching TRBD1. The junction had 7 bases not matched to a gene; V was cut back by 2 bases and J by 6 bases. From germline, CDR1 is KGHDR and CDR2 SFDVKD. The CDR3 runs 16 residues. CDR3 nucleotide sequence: TGTGCCACCAGTGATTCCCCGGGACAGGGTTCCAATGAGCAGTTCTTC. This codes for CATSDSPGQGSNEQFF.

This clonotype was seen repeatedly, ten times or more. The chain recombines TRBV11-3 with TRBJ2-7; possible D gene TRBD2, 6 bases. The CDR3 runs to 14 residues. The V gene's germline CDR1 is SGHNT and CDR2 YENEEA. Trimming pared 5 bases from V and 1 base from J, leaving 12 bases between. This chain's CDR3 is CASSPGGGSYEQYF. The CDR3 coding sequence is TGTGCCAGCAGCCCCGGGGGTGGATCCTACGAGCAGTACTTC.

CDR3 coding DNA: TGTGCCAGCAGCCCACGACAGAAAACCTCCTACAATGAGCAGTTCTTC. It is translated as CASSPRQKTSYNEQFF. This chain joins TRBV7-6 and TRBJ2-1; maybe TRBD1 (5 bases). The CDR3 is made up of 16 amino acids. Germline values: CDR1 SGHVS, CDR2 FNYEAQ. With 5 bases removed from V and 0 bases from J, the gap between germline ends came to 14 bases. Variable domain in full (rest from reference TRBV7-6 and TRBJ2-1): GAGVSQSPRYKVTKRGQDVALRCDPISGHVSLYWYRQALGQGPEFLTYFNYEAQQDKSGLPNDRFSAERPEGSISTLTIQRTEQRDSAMYRCASSPRQKTSYNEQFFGPGTRLTVL.

The CDR3 coding sequence is TGTGCCAGCAGCTTAGCGCATCTTTCTACGCCCGGGAAACTCAATTCACCCCTCCACTTT. It is translated as CASSLAHLSTPGKLNSPLHF. The chain joins TRBV11-1 to TRBJ1-6, with no clear D. CDR1 and CDR2 from the germline V gene are SGHAT and FQDESV (reference sequence). This CDR3 comprises 20 residues. V was cut by 0 bases and J by 7 bases, with 25 bases left in between.

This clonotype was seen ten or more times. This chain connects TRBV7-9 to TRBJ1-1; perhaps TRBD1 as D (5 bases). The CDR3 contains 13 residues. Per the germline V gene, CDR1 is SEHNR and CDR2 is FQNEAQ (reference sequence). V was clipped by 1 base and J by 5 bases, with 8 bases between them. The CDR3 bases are TGTGCCAGCAGCTTAGGAACAGGAACTGAAGCTTTCTTT. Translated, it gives CASSLGTGTEAFF.

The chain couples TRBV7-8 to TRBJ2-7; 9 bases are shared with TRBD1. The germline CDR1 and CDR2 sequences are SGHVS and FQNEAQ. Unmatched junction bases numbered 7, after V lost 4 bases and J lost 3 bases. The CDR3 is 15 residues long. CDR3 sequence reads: CASSYRTGELYEQYF. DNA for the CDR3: TGTGCCAGCAGCTACCGGACAGGGGAACTCTACGAGCAGTACTTC.

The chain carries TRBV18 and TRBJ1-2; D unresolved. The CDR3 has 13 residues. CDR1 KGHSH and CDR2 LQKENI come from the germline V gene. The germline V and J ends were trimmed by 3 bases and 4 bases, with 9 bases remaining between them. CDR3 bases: TGTGCCAGCTCACCGGACCAAGGCTATGGCTACACCTTC. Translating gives CASSPDQGYGYTF.

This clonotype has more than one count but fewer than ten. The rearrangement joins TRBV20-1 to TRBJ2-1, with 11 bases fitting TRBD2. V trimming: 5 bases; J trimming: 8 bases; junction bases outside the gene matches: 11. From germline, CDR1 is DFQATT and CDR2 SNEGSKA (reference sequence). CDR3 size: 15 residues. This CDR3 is CSAGVASGRTYEQFF. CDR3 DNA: TGCAGTGCTGGGGTTGCTAGCGGGAGGACCTATGAGCAGTTCTTC.

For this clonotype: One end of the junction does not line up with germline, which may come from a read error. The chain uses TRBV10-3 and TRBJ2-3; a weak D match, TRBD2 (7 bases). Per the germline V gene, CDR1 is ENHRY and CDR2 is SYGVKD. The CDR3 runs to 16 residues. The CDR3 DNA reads TGTGCCACCAGTCCCCCGGGGGGCGCAGTCCCAGATACGCAGTATTTT. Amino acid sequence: CATSPPGGAVPDTQYF.

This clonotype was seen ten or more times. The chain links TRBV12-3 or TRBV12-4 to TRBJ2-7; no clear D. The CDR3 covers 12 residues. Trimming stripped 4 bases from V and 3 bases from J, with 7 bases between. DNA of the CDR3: TGTGCCAGCAGTTCGGGCTTCTACGAGCAGTACTTC. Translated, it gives CASSSGFYEQYF.

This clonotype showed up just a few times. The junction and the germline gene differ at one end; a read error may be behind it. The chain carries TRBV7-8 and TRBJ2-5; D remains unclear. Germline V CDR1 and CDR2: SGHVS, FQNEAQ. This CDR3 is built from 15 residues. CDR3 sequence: CASSFSNSGQQTQYF. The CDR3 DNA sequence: TGTGCCAGCAGCTTCTCCAACTCAGGCCAACAGACCCAGTACTTC. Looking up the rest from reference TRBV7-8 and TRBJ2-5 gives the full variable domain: GAGVSQSPRYKVAKRGQDVALRCDPISGHVSLFWYQQALGQGPEFLTYFQNEAQLDKSGLPSDRFFAERPEGSVSTLKIQRTQQEDSAVYLCASSFSNSGQQTQYFGPGTRLLVL.

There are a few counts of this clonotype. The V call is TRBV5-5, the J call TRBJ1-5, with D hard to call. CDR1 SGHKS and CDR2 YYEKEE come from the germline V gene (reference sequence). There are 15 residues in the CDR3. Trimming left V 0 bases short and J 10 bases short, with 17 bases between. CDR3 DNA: TGTGCCAGCAGCTTGGACCGTGTAGGTCTCAGCCCCCAGCATTTT. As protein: CASSLDRVGLSPQHF.

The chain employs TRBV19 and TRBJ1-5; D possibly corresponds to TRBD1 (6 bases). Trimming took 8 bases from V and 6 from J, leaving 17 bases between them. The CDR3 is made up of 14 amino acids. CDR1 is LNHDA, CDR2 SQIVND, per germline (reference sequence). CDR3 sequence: CASGGTQGGQPQHF. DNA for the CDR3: TGTGCCAGTGGGGGGACACAGGGAGGTCAGCCCCAGCATTTT.

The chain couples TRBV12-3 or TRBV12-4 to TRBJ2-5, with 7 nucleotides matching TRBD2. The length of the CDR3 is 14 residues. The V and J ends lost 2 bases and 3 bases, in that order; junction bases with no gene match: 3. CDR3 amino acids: CASSLHAGEETQYF. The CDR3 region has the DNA TGTGCCAGCAGTTTACACGCGGGAGAAGAGACCCAGTACTTC.

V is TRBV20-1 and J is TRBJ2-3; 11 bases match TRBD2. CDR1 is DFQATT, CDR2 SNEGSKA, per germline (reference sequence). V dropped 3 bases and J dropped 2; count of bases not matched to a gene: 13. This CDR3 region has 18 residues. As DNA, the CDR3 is TGCAGTGCTAGTGGTAGCGGGAGGGCCTCATCCTTCACAGATACGCAGTATTTT. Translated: CSASGSGRASSFTDTQYF.

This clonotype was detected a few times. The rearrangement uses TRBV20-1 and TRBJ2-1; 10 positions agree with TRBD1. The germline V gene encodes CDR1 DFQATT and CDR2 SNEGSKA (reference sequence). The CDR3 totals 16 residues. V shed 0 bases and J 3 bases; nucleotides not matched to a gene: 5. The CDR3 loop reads CSARDPRDRGYNEQFF. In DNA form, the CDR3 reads TGCAGTGCTAGAGATCCCCGGGACAGGGGCTACAATGAGCAGTTCTTC.

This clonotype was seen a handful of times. The CDR3 spells CASSVLGMGGELFF. CDR3 nucleotide sequence: TGTGCCAGCAGCGTTTTGGGCATGGGCGGGGAGCTGTTTTTT. The chain combines TRBV14 with TRBJ2-2; D gene ambiguous. The CDR3 runs 14 residues. CDR1 and CDR2 from the germline V gene are SGHDN and FVKESK. Trimming cost V 5 bases and J 7 bases, with 14 bases left between them.

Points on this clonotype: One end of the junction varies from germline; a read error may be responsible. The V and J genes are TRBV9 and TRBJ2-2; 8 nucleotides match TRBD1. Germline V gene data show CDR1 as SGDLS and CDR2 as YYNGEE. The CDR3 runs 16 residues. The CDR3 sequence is CASSAQTGATTWELFF. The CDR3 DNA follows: TGTGCCAGCAGCGCCCAGACAGGGGCGACCACCTGGGAGCTGTTTTTT.

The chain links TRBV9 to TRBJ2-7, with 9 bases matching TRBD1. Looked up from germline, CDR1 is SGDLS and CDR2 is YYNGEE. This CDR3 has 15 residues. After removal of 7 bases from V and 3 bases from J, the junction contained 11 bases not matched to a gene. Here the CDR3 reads CASAVETGQGYEQYF. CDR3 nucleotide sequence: TGTGCCAGCGCCGTCGAGACGGGACAGGGCTACGAGCAGTACTTC.